One and the same sample provided the 28 T cell receptor beta chains below, sequenced in a study of blood T cells in healthy people across ages. It was with a sample-barcoded 5' primer and a J-beta primer mix that a second PCR of roughly 7 to 12 cycles was run. One entry per CDR3 protein results from TCRdb running MiXCR on the 5' RACE reads. This sample carries around 1,500,000 distinct CDR3 sequences, roughly 27% of them seen once, and the ten largest clones take 7.7%. Input material: blood. All receptors derive from a woman aged 30 to 39 in good health.

This chain uses TRBV2 with TRBJ2-7; possibly TRBD1 for D (6 bases). The germline V gene encodes CDR1 SNHLY and CDR2 FYNNEI. Deletions cut 8 bases from V and 0 bases from J, with 14 bases between. The CDR3 loop spans 14 amino acids. CDR3: CASRPGQSSYEQYF. DNA for the CDR3: TGTGCCAGCCGCCCGGGACAAAGCTCCTACGAGCAGTACTTC. Full variable domain (remainder filled in from reference TRBV2 and TRBJ2-7): EPEVTQTPSHQVTQMGQEVILRCVPISNHLYFYWYRQILGQKVEFLVSFYNNEISEKSEIFDDQFSVERPDGSNFTLKIRSTKLEDSAMYFCASRPGQSSYEQYFGPGTRLTVT.

This clonotype has a count of ten or more. The rearrangement joins TRBV7-9 to TRBJ2-7; the match to TRBD2 covers 7 bases. The CDR3 totals 15 residues. Germline V gene lookup returns CDR1 SEHNR and CDR2 FQNEAQ (reference sequence). The V and J ends lost 5 bases and 6 bases, in that order; junction bases with no gene match: 13. The CDR3 DNA sequence: TGTGCCAGCAGCCCCCGGGGAGGGCCTAGCCGCGAGCAGTACTTC. This translates into CASSPRGGPSREQYF. Full variable domain (rest looked up from reference TRBV7-9 and TRBJ2-7): DTGVSQNPRHKITKRGQNVTFRCDPISEHNRLYWYRQTLGQGPEFLTYFQNEAQLEKSRLLSDRFSAERPKGSFSTLEIQRTEQGDSAMYLCASSPRGGPSREQYFGPGTRLTVT.

As to this clonotype: One base away lies a much larger clone, so this may be a sequencing read error. The rearrangement joins TRBV27 to TRBJ2-1; D unresolved. The CDR3 has 15 residues. Trimming took 2 bases from V and 10 from J, leaving 18 bases between them. The germline V gene encodes CDR1 MNHEY and CDR2 SMNVEV (reference sequence). The CDR3, as DNA: TGTGCCAGCAGTTTAGCCCCTACAACGTCCTACGAGCAGTTCTTC. It translates to CASSLAPTTSYEQFF.

This chain connects TRBV7-6 to TRBJ2-1; no clear D. V was pared by 6 bases and J by 7 bases, with 13 bases between. CDR1 is SGHVS, CDR2 FNYEAQ, per germline. This CDR3 has 13 amino acids. For the CDR3, the DNA is TGTGCCAGCAGGCACCCCCCTGGAAATGAGCAGTTCTTC. Encoded protein: CASRHPPGNEQFF.

The chain uses TRBV4-1 and TRBJ2-7, with a weak D call TRBD2 (5 bases). The CDR3 is 15 residues long. CDR1 MGHRA and CDR2 YSYEKL come from the germline V gene. V gave up 0 bases and J gave up 2 bases, with 11 bases separating them. CDR3 sequence reads: CASSQDAREPYEQYF. CDR3 coding DNA: TGCGCCAGCAGCCAAGATGCGAGGGAACCCTACGAGCAGTACTTC.

The V gene is TRBV20-1, the J gene TRBJ2-1, with 10 bases aligning to TRBD2. The CDR3 spans 15 residues. In germline, CDR1 is DFQATT, CDR2 SNEGSKA (reference sequence). V lost 4 bases to trimming and J lost 7 bases; unmatched junction nucleotides: 10. CDR3 sequence reads: CSATLGTSEGNEQFF. The DNA of the CDR3 is TGCAGTGCTACCCTCGGGACTAGCGAAGGGAATGAGCAGTTCTTC.

The rearrangement joins TRBV7-2 to TRBJ2-5; tentative D call: TRBD1 (6 bases). V was clipped by 5 bases and J by 2 bases, with 15 bases between them. The CDR3 loop spans 15 amino acids. The germline CDR1 and CDR2 sequences are SGHTA and FQGNSA. CDR3 DNA: TGTGCCAGCAGCACGAGACAGGCTAGACAAGAGACCCAGTACTTC. Protein product: CASSTRQARQETQYF.

This clonotype was recorded a few times. The V call is TRBV6-6, the J call TRBJ1-1, with a tentative D call TRBD1 (5 bases). The germline CDR1 and CDR2 sequences are MNHNY and SVGAGI (reference sequence). The CDR3 loop spans 14 amino acids. Trimming removed 2 bases at V and 0 bases at J, with 7 bases between. The CDR3 DNA reads TGTGCCAGCAGTTACACACAGGTGAACACTGAAGCTTTCTTT. Translation gives CASSYTQVNTEAFF.

The chain uses TRBV7-2 and TRBJ2-1; 9 bases match TRBD2. This CDR3 has 14 amino acids. Germline V gene lookup returns CDR1 SGHTA and CDR2 FQGNSA. V gave up 5 bases and J gave up 6 bases; unmatched junction bases: 5. The CDR3 loop is CASSGLAISNEQFF. Here the CDR3 DNA reads TGTGCCAGCAGCGGACTAGCGATTTCCAATGAGCAGTTCTTC.

Only a few counts were recorded for this clonotype. The gene calls are TRBV7-9 and TRBJ2-7; 9 nucleotides match TRBD1. With V trimmed by 4 bases and J by 4 bases, 11 bases remained unmatched. The CDR3 spans 16 residues. Germline CDR1 SEHNR, CDR2 FQNEAQ (reference sequence). The CDR3 is CASSSNTGGAVYEQYF. CDR3 DNA sequence: TGTGCCAGCAGCTCTAACACAGGGGGCGCGGTATACGAGCAGTACTTC.

This clonotype was seen only once. Being one base from a much bigger clone, this may be a read error. The CDR3 loop is CASRILAGRETQFF. The CDR3 DNA reads TGTGCCAGCAGAATACTAGCGGGGAGAGAGACCCAGTTCTTC. The rearrangement uses TRBV6-4 and TRBJ2-1; 10 bases fit TRBD2. CDR3 size: 14 residues. J lost 13 bases, V lost 6 bases, and 12 bases had no gene match. In germline, CDR1 is MRHNA, CDR2 SNTAGT.

V is TRBV6-2 or TRBV6-3 and J is TRBJ2-3; D assignment may be TRBD1 or TRBD2 (6 bases each). The germline V gene encodes CDR1 MNHEY and CDR2 SVGEGT. The CDR3 sequence is 18 residues long. The V and J ends lost 6 bases and 0 bases respectively, with 22 bases between them. The CDR3: CASSSGTGARGSTDTQYF. The CDR3 bases are TGTGCCAGCAGCTCCGGGACGGGGGCCCGGGGGAGCACAGATACGCAGTATTTT.

This clonotype appeared a few times. The chain combines TRBV6-6 with TRBJ2-5, with TRBD1 as a possible D gene (5 bases). The CDR3 runs to 17 residues. The germline V gene encodes CDR1 MNHNY and CDR2 SVGAGI (reference sequence). The V end lost 1 base, the J end lost 1 base, and 16 bases lay between the germline ends. DNA for the CDR3: TGTGCCAGCAGTTACTTCGTAGGGGTCATAGGCCAAGAGACCCAGTACTTC. It encodes CASSYFVGVIGQETQYF.

This sequence joins TRBV19 and TRBJ1-2; tentatively, D is TRBD1 (5 bases). V lost 5 bases, J lost 6 bases, and 13 bases lay in between. This CDR3 comprises 13 residues. Germline V CDR1 and CDR2: LNHDA, SQIVND (reference sequence). This chain's CDR3 is CASSPTASDGYTF. The CDR3 DNA follows: TGTGCCAGTAGTCCGACAGCTTCGGATGGCTACACCTTC.

This clonotype was recorded at least ten times. V gene TRBV6-5 combines with J gene TRBJ2-7, with 10 bases that match TRBD1. Germline CDR1 is MNHEY and CDR2 is SVGAGI. The CDR3 has 16 residues. Trimming cost V 8 bases and J 5 bases; bases outside gene matches: 15. The DNA of the CDR3 is TGTGCCAGCGTCGATTTCCGGGACAGGGGATCCCACGAGCAGTACTTC. Translating it yields CASVDFRDRGSHEQYF.

The chain is built from TRBV2 and TRBJ2-1; D remains unclear. The closer fit of TRBJ2-7 to the DNA end suggests the J call may be wrong. The CDR3 runs to 12 residues. Germline lookup yields CDR1 SNHLY and CDR2 FYNNEI. CDR3 amino acids: CASSKTELEQYF. The CDR3, as DNA: TGTGCCAGCAGTAAGACCGAATTAGAGCAGTACTTC.

This clonotype was picked up a small number of times. The chain combines TRBV19 with TRBJ2-1; 9 bases align to TRBD2. V lost 2 bases, J lost 3 bases, and 8 bases stayed unmatched. The CDR3 covers 17 residues. Germline V gives CDR1 LNHDA, CDR2 SQIVND (reference sequence). The CDR3 DNA reads as TGTGCCAGTAGTATACCCGTCTCTAGCGGGATCTACAATGAGCAGTTCTTC. This translates into CASSIPVSSGIYNEQFF.

This sequence joins TRBV18 and TRBJ2-1; 11 bases agree with TRBD2. The CDR3 is 15 residues long. The germline CDR1 and CDR2 sequences are KGHSH and LQKENI. V lost 6 bases, J lost 7 bases, and 8 bases stayed unmatched. CDR3 bases: TGTGCCAGCTCGGTGGGACTAGCGGAGAGAAATGAGCAGTTCTTC. Its protein product is CASSVGLAERNEQFF.

Turning to this clonotype: This may come from a read error, since a much larger clone is one base off. This chain links TRBV5-5 with TRBJ2-2; 8 bases match TRBD1. Germline-derived CDR1 and CDR2 are SGHKS and YYEKEE (reference sequence). CDR3 size: 15 residues. The chain's CDR3 is CASSTGTGVSGELLF. In nucleotides, the CDR3 is TGTGCCAGCAGCACTGGGACAGGCGTTTCCGGGGAGCTGTTGTTT.

The chain links TRBV7-2 to TRBJ2-3; 13 bases map to TRBD2. Per the germline V gene, CDR1 is SGHTA and CDR2 is FQGNSA. The CDR3 runs 18 residues. V was pared by 3 bases and J by 4 bases, with 10 bases of the junction left unmatched. The CDR3 coding sequence is TGTGCCAGCAGCTTGGCCCGACTAGCGGGAGGTCTTGCAGATACGCAGTATTTT. It yields the protein CASSLARLAGGLADTQYF.

This clonotype was counted ten times or more. The CDR3 reads CSVTPVAETQYF. DNA of the CDR3: TGCAGTGTTACCCCGGTTGCGGAGACCCAGTACTTC. V is TRBV20-1 and J is TRBJ2-5; D is unresolved. The CDR3 sequence is 12 residues long. The germline CDR1 and CDR2 sequences are DFQATT and SNEGSKA (reference sequence). The V and J ends lost 7 bases and 5 bases respectively, with 14 bases between them.

The rearrangement joins TRBV5-5 to TRBJ2-5, with TRBD1 matching 9 bases. The germline CDR1 and CDR2 sequences are SGHKS and YYEKEE (reference sequence). The CDR3 covers 16 residues. Trimming cost V 0 bases and J 7 bases; bases outside gene matches: 10. This CDR3 reads CASSLVAGTGQGTQYF. The CDR3 DNA is TGTGCCAGCAGCTTGGTAGCCGGGACAGGGCAGGGGACCCAGTACTTC.

Comment on this clonotype: Sequence at one end of the junction differs from germline and may be a read error. This chain joins TRBV10-3 and TRBJ1-2; no definite D call. The CDR3 has 15 residues. Germline V gene lookup returns CDR1 ENHRY and CDR2 SYGVKD. CDR3 sequence: CAISEWEGSGYGCTF. The CDR3 DNA is TGTGCCATCAGTGAGTGGGAAGGCAGCGGCTATGGCTGCACCTTC.

This clonotype has a handful of counts. The V call is TRBV25-1, the J call TRBJ1-2; D gene unclear. Trimming pared 4 bases from V and 8 bases from J, leaving 11 bases between. From germline, CDR1 is MGHDK and CDR2 SYGVNS. CDR3 length equals 12 residues. The CDR3 coding sequence is TGTGCCAGCAGTGTTGGTCCCCTAGGCTACACCTTC. Encoded protein: CASSVGPLGYTF.

This clonotype was observed a few times. The V gene is TRBV12-3 or TRBV12-4, the J gene TRBJ1-2, with 7 bases aligning to TRBD1. This CDR3 has 14 residues. V gave up 5 bases and J gave up 6 bases; unmatched junction bases: 9. The CDR3 DNA reads TGTGCCAGCAGTGGAGGGAACAGGGGAAATGGCTACACCTTC. Encoded protein: CASSGGNRGNGYTF.

The J gene is TRBJ1-1, the V gene TRBV29-1; D gene ambiguous. The CDR3 is made up of 11 amino acids. Germline V gives CDR1 SQVTM, CDR2 ANQGSEA. V lost 7 bases and J 5 bases, leaving 11 bases between the germline ends. The CDR3 region has the DNA TGCAGCGCGGCTGGGAGGACTGAAGCTTTCTTT. Translated, it gives CSAAGRTEAFF.

In its sample, this clonotype was seen a few times. The rearrangement joins TRBV20-1 to TRBJ2-1; D could derive from TRBD1 or TRBD2 (6 bases each). The CDR3 contains 19 residues. With 3 bases removed from V and 7 bases from J, the gap between germline ends came to 31 bases. Germline V CDR1 and CDR2: DFQATT, SNEGSKA (reference sequence). The CDR3 here is CSASGVFGGRTNRPNEQFF. The CDR3 nucleotides are TGCAGTGCTAGCGGAGTGTTTGGGGGGCGGACGAACCGGCCGAATGAGCAGTTCTTC.

At least ten counts were recorded for this clonotype. V and J are TRBV5-1 and TRBJ2-5, with a weak D call TRBD2 (6 bases). V was trimmed by 6 bases and J by 5 bases, leaving 20 bases between them. The germline V gene encodes CDR1 SGHRS and CDR2 YFSETQ. This CDR3 contains 15 residues. DNA of the CDR3: TGCGCCAGCAACCCGGGGACTCCCCAGACGGAGACCCAGTACTTC. Translating gives CASNPGTPQTETQYF.